This T cell receptor (beta chain) was documented in a study of metastatic and nonmetastatic thyroid tumors. Thyroid surgery was preceded by no treatment in any patient. Looked up from germline, CDR1 is GTSNPN and CDR2 is SVGIG (reference sequence). V lost 4 bases and J lost 4, with 11 bases in between. This CDR3 is built from 13 residues. Original data processing: Between-group CDR3 differences, defined by clinicopathological status, yielded a distant-metastasis classifier for papillary thyroid cancer. TCRdb called clones again from the PCR reads with MiXCR. These V and J calls rely on TCRdb rather than the paper's analysis. The repertoire holds 25,000 to 35,000 clones, 25% seen once, with about 8.9% in the top ten. Study-level results: Relative to benign nodules, malignant thyroid tumors were reportedly characterized by significantly elevated TCR beta diversity in blood and tumor.

This clone was detected many times. Its specificity is not known. This sequence joins TRBV30 and TRBJ1-3; possible D gene TRBD1, 6 bases. This receptor was obtained from a female donor with papillary thyroid cancer or a benign thyroid nodule (not recorded which). Some clones in this sample may be carry-over from other donors' samples. The sample taken for sequencing was blood. CDR3 amino acids: CAWNTGNGNTIYF. The DNA of the CDR3 is TGTGCCTGGAACACAGGGAACGGAAACACCATATATTTT.